This T cell receptor (beta chain) appears in the sequencing data of a study of T cell repertoires in aging, cancer and after chemotherapy. TCR beta rearrangements were amplified from peripheral blood genomic DNA. TRB rearrangements spanning V, D and J were amplified using mixed TRB-A/B primers. MiXCR, run by TCRdb on the multiplex PCR reads, gives a single entry per CDR3 protein. This sample carries 2,000 to 2,500 distinct CDR3 sequences, about 24% of them seen once, and the ten largest clones take 30% to 40%. The CDR3 consists of 14 residues. Trimming at V came to 4 bases and at J to 5 bases, leaving 8 bases not matched to a gene. The V gene's germline CDR1 is SGHDT and CDR2 YYEEEE. By sample share, this clonotype is medium-sized.

The TCR comes from a human donor with a solid tumor. The sequenced sample consisted of blood. V and J are TRBV5-6 and TRBJ2-5; 7 positions match TRBD2. DNA of the CDR3: TGTGCCAGCAGCCTCGGACTAGTTTCGGAGACCCAGTACTTC. Translation: CASSLGLVSETQYF. The whole variable domain, filled in from reference TRBV5-6 and TRBJ2-5, reads DAGVTQSPTHLIKTRGQQVTLRCSPKSGHDTVSWYQQALGQGPQFIFQYYEEEERQRGNFPDRFSGHQFPNYSSELNVNALLLGDSALYLCASSLGLVSETQYFGPGTRLLVL.